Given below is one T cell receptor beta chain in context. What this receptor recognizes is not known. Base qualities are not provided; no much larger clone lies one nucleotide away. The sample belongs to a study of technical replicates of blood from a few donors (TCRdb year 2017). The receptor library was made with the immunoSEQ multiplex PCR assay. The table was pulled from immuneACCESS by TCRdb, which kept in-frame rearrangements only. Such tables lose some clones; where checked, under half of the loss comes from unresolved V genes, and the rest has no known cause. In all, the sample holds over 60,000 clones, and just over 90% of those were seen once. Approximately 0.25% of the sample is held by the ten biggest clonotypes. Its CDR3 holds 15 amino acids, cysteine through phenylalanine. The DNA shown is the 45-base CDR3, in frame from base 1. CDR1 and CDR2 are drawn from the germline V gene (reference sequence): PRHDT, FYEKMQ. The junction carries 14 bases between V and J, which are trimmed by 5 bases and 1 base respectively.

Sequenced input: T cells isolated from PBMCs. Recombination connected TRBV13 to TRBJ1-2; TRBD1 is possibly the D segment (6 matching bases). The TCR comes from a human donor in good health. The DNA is TGTGCCAGCAGCGGCCGGGACAAAAGTAACTATGGCTACACCTTC. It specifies CASSGRDKSNYGYTF.